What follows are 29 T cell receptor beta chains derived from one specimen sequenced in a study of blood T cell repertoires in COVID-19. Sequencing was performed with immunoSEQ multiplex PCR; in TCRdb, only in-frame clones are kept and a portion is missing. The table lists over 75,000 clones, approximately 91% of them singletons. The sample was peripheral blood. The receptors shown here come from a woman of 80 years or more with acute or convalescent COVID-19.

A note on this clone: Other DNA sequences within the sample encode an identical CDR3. CDR3 nucleotide sequence: TGCGCCAGCAGCTTGTCGGGAGTGAACACCGGGGAGCTGTTTTTT. As protein: CASSLSGVNTGELFF. The rearrangement joins TRBV5-1 to TRBJ2-2; perhaps TRBD2 as D (6 bases). This CDR3 has 15 residues. V lost 1 base, J lost 1 base, and 8 bases lay in between. CDR1 is SGHRS and CDR2 is YFSETQ in the germline V gene.

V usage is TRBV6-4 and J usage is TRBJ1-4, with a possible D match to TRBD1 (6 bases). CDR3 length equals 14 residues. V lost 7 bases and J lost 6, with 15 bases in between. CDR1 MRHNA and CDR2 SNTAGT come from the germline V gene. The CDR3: CASIHRETDEKLFF. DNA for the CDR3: TGTGCCAGCATCCACAGGGAGACGGATGAAAAACTGTTTTTT.

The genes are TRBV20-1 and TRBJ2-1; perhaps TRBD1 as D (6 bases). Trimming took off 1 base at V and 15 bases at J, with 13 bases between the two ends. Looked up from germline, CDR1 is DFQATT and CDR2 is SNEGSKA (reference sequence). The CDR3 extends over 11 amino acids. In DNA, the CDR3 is TGCAGTGCTAGAGCGACAGGCCAGTGGTTCTTC. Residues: CSARATGQWFF.

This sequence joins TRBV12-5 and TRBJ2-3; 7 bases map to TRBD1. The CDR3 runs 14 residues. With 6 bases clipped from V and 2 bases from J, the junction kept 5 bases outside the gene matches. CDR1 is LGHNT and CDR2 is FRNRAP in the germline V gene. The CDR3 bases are TGTGCTAGTGGACTCGGGACAGCCACAGATACGCAGTATTTT. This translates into CASGLGTATDTQYF.

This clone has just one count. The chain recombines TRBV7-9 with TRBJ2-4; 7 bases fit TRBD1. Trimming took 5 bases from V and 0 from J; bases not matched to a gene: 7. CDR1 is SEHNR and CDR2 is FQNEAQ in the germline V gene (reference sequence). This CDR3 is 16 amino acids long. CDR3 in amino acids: CASSPRQGLAKNIQYF. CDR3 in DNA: TGTGCCAGCAGCCCCCGACAGGGATTAGCCAAAAACATTCAGTACTTC.

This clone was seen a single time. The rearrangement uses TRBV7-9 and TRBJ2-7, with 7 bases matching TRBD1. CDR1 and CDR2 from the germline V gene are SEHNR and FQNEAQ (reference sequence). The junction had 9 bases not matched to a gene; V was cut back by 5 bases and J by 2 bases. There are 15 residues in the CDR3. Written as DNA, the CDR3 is TGTGCCAGCAGCGGCACCCGGGACAGAACCTACGAGCAGTACTTC. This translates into CASSGTRDRTYEQYF.

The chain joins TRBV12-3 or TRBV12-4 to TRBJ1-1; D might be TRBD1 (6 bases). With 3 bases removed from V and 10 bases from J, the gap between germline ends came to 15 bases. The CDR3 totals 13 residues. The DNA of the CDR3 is TGTGCCAGCAGTTTTCGGCAGGGGCAAGGAGCTTTCTTT. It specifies CASSFRQGQGAFF.

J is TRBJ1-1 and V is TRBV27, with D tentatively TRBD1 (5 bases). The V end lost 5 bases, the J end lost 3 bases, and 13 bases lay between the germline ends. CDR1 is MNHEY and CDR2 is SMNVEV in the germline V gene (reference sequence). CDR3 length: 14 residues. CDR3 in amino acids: CASSDWQGHTEAFF. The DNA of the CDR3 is TGTGCCAGCAGTGATTGGCAGGGCCACACTGAAGCTTTCTTT.

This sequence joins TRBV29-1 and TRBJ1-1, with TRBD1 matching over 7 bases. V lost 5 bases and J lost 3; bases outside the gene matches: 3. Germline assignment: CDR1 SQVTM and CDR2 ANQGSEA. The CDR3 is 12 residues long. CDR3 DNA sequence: TGCAGCGTTAACAGGGGAGACACTGAAGCTTTCTTT. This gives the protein CSVNRGDTEAFF.

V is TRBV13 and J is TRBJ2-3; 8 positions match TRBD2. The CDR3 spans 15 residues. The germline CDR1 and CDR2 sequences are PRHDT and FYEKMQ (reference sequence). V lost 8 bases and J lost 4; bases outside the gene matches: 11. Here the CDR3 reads CASQPPSGRPDTQYF. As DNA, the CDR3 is TGTGCCAGCCAGCCGCCGAGCGGGAGACCAGATACGCAGTATTTT.

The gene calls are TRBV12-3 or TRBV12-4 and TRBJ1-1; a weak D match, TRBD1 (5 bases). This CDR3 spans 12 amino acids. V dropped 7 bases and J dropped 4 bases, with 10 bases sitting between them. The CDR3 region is CASIREGTEAFF. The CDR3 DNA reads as TGTGCCAGCATCAGGGAAGGCACTGAAGCTTTCTTT.

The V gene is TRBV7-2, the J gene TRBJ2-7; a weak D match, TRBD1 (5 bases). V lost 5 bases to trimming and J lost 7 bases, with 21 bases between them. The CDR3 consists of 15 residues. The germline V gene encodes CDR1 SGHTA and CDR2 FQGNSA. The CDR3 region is CASSHDQAGLGEQYF. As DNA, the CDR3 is TGTGCCAGCAGCCATGACCAGGCAGGGCTGGGAGAGCAGTACTTC.

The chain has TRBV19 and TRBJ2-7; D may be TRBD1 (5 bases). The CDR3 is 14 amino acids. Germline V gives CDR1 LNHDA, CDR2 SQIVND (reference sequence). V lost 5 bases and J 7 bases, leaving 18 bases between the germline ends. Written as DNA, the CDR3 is TGTGCCAGTAGTCAGCTGGGCCAGGGAATGGAGCAGTACTTC. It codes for CASSQLGQGMEQYF.

CDR3 in DNA: TGCAGTGCTAGTTTAGCGGGACTAAACGAGCAGTACTTC. It encodes CSASLAGLNEQYF. The chain joins TRBV20-1 to TRBJ2-7; 8 bases are a match to TRBD2. The J segment lost 5 bases and the V segment lost 3 bases, leaving 6 bases of the junction unmatched. Germline values: CDR1 DFQATT, CDR2 SNEGSKA (reference sequence). This CDR3 comprises 13 residues.

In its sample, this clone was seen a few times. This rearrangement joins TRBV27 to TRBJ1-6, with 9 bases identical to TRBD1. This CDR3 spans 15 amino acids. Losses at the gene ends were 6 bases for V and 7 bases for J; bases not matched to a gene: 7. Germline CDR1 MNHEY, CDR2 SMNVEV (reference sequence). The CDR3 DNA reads TGTGCCAGCAGGGACAGGGGATGGTACAATTCACCCCTCCACTTT. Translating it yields CASRDRGWYNSPLHF.

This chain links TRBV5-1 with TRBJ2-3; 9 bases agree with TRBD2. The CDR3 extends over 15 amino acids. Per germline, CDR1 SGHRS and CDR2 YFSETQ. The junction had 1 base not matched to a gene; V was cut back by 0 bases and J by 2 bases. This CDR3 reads CASSLVAGVTDTQYF. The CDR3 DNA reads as TGCGCCAGCAGCTTGGTAGCGGGAGTCACAGATACGCAGTATTTT.

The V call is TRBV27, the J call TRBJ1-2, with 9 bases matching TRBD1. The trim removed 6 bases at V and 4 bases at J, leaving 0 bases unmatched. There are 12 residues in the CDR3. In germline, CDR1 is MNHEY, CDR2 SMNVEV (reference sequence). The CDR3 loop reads CASRTGGYGYTF. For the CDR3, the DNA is TGTGCCAGCAGGACAGGGGGCTATGGCTACACCTTC.

DNA of the CDR3: TGCGCCAGCAGCTGGGACAGGGGCGACACTGAAGCTTTCTTT. It translates to CASSWDRGDTEAFF. The chain employs TRBV5-1 and TRBJ1-1, with 10 positions matching TRBD1. Germline V gene sequence: CDR1 SGHRS, CDR2 YFSETQ. The CDR3 runs to 14 residues. J lost 3 bases, V lost 3 bases, and 2 bases had no gene match. Using reference TRBV5-1 and TRBJ1-1 for the parts outside the CDR3, the full variable domain is KAGVTQTPRYLIKTRGQQVTLSCSPISGHRSVSWYQQTPGQGLQFLFEYFSETQRNKGNFPGRFSGRQFSNSRSEMNVSTLELGDSALYLCASSWDRGDTEAFFGQGTRLTVV.

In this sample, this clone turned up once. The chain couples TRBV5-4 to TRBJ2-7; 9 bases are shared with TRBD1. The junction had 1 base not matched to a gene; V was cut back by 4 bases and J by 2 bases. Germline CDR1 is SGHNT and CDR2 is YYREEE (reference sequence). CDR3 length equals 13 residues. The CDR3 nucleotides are TGTGCCAGCAGCCGGACAGGGGCCTACGAGCAGTACTTC. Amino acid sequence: CASSRTGAYEQYF.

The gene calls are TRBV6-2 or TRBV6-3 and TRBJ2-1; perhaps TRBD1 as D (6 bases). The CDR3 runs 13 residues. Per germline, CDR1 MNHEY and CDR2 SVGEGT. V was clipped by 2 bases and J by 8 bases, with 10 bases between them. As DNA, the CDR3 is TGTGCCAGCAGTTACGGGGGCCGCTATGAGCAGTTCTTC. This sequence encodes CASSYGGRYEQFF.

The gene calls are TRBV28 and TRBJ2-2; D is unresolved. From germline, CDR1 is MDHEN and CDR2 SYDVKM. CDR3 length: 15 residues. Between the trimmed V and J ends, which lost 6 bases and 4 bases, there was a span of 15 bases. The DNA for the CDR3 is TGTGCCAGCAGCTTCCCCGGCCCGGGCACCGGGGAGCTGTTTTTT. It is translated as CASSFPGPGTGELFF.

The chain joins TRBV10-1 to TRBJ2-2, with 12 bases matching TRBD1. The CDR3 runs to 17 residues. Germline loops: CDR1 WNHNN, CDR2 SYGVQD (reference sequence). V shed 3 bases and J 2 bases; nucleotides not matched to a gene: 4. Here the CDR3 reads CASSEGDRGLNTGELFF. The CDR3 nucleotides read TGCGCCAGCAGTGAAGGGGACAGGGGGCTAAACACCGGGGAGCTGTTTTTT.

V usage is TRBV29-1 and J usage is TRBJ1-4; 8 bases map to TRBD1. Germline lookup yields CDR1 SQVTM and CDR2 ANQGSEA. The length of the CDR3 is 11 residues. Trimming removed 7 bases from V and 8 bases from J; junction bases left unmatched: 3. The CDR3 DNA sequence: TGCAGCGGTACAGGGGGAGAAAAACTGTTTTTT. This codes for CSGTGGEKLFF.

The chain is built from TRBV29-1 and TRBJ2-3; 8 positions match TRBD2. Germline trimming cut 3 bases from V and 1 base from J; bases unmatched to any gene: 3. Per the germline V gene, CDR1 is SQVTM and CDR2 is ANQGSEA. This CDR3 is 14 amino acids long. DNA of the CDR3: TGCAGCGTTGATGCCGGGGGGGGCACAGATACGCAGTATTTT. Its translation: CSVDAGGGTDTQYF.

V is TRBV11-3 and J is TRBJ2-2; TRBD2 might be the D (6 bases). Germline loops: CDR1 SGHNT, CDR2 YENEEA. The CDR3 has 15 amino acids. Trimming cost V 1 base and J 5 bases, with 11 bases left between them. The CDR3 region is CASSLGGAGTGELFF. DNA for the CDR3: TGTGCCAGCAGCTTAGGCGGGGCTGGGACCGGGGAGCTGTTTTTT.

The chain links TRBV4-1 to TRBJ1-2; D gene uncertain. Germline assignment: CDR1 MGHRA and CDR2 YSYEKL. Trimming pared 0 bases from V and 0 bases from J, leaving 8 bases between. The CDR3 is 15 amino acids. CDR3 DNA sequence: TGCGCCAGCAGCCAAGAGGGCAGACCTAACTATGGCTACACCTTC. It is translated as CASSQEGRPNYGYTF.

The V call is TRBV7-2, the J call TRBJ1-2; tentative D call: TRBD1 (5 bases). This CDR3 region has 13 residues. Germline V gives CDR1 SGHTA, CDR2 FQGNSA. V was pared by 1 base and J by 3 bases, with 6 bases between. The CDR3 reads CASSLGGDYGYTF. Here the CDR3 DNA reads TGTGCCAGCAGCTTAGGGGGGGACTATGGCTACACCTTC.

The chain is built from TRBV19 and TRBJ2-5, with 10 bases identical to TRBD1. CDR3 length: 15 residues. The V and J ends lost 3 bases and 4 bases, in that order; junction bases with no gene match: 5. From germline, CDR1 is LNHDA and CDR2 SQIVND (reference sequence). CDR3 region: CASSIRDRGPETQYF. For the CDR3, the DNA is TGTGCCAGTAGTATTCGGGACAGGGGACCAGAGACCCAGTACTTC.

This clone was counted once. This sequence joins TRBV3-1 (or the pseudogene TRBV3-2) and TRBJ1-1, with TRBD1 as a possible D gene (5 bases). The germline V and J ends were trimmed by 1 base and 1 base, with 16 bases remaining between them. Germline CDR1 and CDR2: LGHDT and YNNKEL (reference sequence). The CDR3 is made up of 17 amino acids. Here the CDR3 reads CASSQVFGQGKNTEAFF. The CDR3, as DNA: TGTGCCAGCAGCCAAGTGTTCGGTCAGGGCAAGAACACTGAAGCTTTCTTT.